This T cell receptor beta chain was documented in a study of regulatory T cells in long-lasting Graves disease. Construction of TCR beta libraries relied on iRepertoire HTBI primers and on Arm-PCR targeting CDR3 regions. In TCRdb, the multiplex PCR reads were re-called with MiXCR into one record per CDR3 protein. The table lists approximately 250,000 distinct CDR3 sequences, 15% to 20% of them singletons. The CDR3 loop spans 14 amino acids. V was cut by 1 base and J by 5 bases, with 14 bases left in between. CDR1 and CDR2 from the germline V gene are SQVTM and ANQGSEA. Documented time point: newly diagnosed GD, antithyroid drugs for less than 3 months. Isolated PBMC RNA provided the starting material for the TCR library. Patients met American Thyroid Association criteria for Graves' disease. In its sample, this clonotype was seen many times.

The sample was peripheral blood mononuclear cells (PBMCs), taken at new diagnosis, from a patient treated with antithyroid drugs. This chain links TRBV29-1 with TRBJ1-2, with D possibly TRBD1 on 5 matching bases. The clonotype was recovered from a female donor with Graves disease. The CDR3 spells CSVEGGKGEYGYTF. CDR3 nucleotide sequence: TGCAGCGTTGAAGGCGGTAAAGGGGAGTATGGCTACACCTTC.